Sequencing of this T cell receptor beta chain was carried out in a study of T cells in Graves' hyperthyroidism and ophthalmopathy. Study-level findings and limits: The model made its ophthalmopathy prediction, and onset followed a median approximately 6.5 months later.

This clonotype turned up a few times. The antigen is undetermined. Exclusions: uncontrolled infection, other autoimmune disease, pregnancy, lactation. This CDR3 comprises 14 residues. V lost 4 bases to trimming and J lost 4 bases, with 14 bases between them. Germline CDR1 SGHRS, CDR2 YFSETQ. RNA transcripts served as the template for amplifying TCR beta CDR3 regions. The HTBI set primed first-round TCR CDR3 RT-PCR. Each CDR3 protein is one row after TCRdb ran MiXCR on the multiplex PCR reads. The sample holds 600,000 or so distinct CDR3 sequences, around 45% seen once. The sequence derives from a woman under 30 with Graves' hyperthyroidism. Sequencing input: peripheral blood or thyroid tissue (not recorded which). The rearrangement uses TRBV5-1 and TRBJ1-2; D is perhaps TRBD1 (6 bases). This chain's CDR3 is CASSPTTGSYGYTF. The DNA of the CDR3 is TGCGCCAGCAGCCCAACCACAGGGTCCTATGGCTACACCTTC.